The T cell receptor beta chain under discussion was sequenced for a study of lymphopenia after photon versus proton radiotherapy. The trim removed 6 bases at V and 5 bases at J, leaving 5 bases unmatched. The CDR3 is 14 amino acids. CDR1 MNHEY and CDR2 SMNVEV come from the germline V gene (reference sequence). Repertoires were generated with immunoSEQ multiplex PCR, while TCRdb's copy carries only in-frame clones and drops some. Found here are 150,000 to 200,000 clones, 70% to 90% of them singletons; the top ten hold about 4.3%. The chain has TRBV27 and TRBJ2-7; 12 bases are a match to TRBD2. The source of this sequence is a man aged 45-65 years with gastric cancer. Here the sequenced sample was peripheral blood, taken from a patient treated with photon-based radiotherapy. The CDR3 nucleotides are TGTGCCAGCAGGCCGACTAGCGGGAGTCACGAGCAGTACTTC. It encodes CASRPTSGSHEQYF.